The present TCR beta chain was sequenced within a study of CXCR3-negative and CXCR3-positive naive CD8 T cells. Findings and limits, study-wide: For CXCR3-positive naive cells, TRB CDR3s were more hydrophobic than those of CXCR3-negative naive cells. Each naive subset displayed comparably high diversity, whereas memory CD8+ cells displayed much lower diversity.

UMI-tagged TRB cDNA libraries were built via 5' RACE. TCRdb processed the 5' RACE reads again and assigns one entry to each CDR3 protein, with no DNA. The sample has 100,000 to 150,000 distinct CDR3 sequences; the top ten hold roughly 0.39%. Concerning this clonotype itself: Its antigen remains unknown.

CDR1 and CDR2 from the germline V gene are SEHNR and FQNEAQ (reference sequence). This CDR3 is 14 amino acids long. The J gene is TRBJ1-1, the V gene TRBV7-9; without DNA, the TCRdb call of TRBD1 cannot be checked. The specimen sequenced was naive CXCR3+ CD8+ T cells from blood. Subset specified: CD45RO-CCR7+CD27+CD95- naive CD8+ T cells expressing CXCR3 (TNR3+). This TCR derives from a human donor in good health. Some clones in this sample may be carry-over from other donors' samples. This CDR3 is CASSQVASGVEAFF.